A selection of T cell receptor beta chains follows, all from one sample in a study of T cells in Graves' hyperthyroidism and ophthalmopathy. TCRdb re-called the multiplex PCR reads through MiXCR, storing one row per CDR3 protein. The table records a few hundred thousand distinct CDR3 sequences, about 13% of them present only once. Input material: blood. These receptors all come from a woman between 18 and 29 years old with Graves' hyperthyroidism. Both conserved end residues are part of each CDR3. D genes are given only for firm matches. Size is stated for part of the rows, as once, few or many counts, or as a class when the clone is expanded.

TRBJ1-2 | . | few | TRBV27 | TGTGCCAGCAGTTTGATTGGCAGGGATGGCTACACCTTC | CASSLIGRDGYTF
TRBJ1-5 | TRBD1 | . | TRBV30 | TGTGCCTGGACCGGGACAGGGGGAAGCAATCAGCCCCAGCATTTT | CAWTGTGGSNQPQHF
TRBJ2-7 | . | many | TRBV10-2 | TGCGCCAGCAGTGGTTCCCTGGGCGAGCAGTACTTC | CASSGSLGEQYF
TRBJ1-5 | . | . | TRBV3-1 | TGTGCCAGCAGCCAAGATCGAACCGACAATCAGCCCCAGCATTTT | CASSQDRTDNQPQHF
TRBJ2-4 | . | many | TRBV28 | TGTGCCAGCAGTCGCATTACGGGGACCAAAAACATTCAGTACTTC | CASSRITGTKNIQYF
TRBJ1-2 | . | many | TRBV3-1 | TGTGCCAGCAGCCAAGAAGCACGGGACTATGGCTACACCTTC | CASSQEARDYGYTF
TRBJ2-7 | . | many | TRBV9 | TGTGCCAGCAGCGTAGCTGCCGATACCTACGAGCAGTACTTC | CASSVAADTYEQYF
TRBJ2-4 | . | . | TRBV15 | TGTGCCACCAGCAACATCGGGACCCTTTTAGCCAAAAACATTCAGTACTTC | CATSNIGTLLAKNIQYF
TRBJ2-3 | . | . | TRBV5-1 | TGCGCCAGCAGTCTTGGGGAGGCCTTGTGGACAGATACGCAGTATTTT | CASSLGEALWTDTQYF
TRBJ2-3 | TRBD2 | many | TRBV28 | TGTGCCAGCAGTTTCGGGAGGGGCTCTAGCACAGATACGCAGTATTTT | CASSFGRGSSTDTQYF
TRBJ1-1 | . | . | TRBV2 | TGTGCCAGCAGTGACGATTCTACTGAAGCTTTCTTT | CASSDDSTEAFF
TRBJ2-2 | . | few | TRBV7-6 | TGTGCCAGCAGCTTACGCAATACCCCCACCGGGGAGCTGTTTTTT | CASSLRNTPTGELFF
TRBJ1-1 | . | . | TRBV6-1 | TGTGCCAGCAGCCGCCCGGGTCTGGAGACTGAAGCTTTCTTT | CASSRPGLETEAFF
TRBJ2-7 | . | many | TRBV3-1 | TGTGCCAGCAGTCAGGGAGGCTACGAGCAGTACTTC | CASSQGGYEQYF
TRBJ1-1 | . | many | TRBV6-1 | TGTGCCAGCACCGTCCCAAGTTGGGACACTGAAGCTTTCTTT | CASTVPSWDTEAFF
TRBJ2-1 | TRBD2 | . | TRBV5-1 | TGCGCCAGCAGCTTGTCGACGGCGGGGGGGTACAATGAGCAGTTCTTC | CASSLSTAGGYNEQFF
TRBJ2-1 | TRBD2 | few | TRBV9 | TGTGCCAGCAGCGTAGCTCCAATGACTAGCCCCTACAATGAGCAGTTCTTC | CASSVAPMTSPYNEQFF
TRBJ1-6 | . | many | TRBV6-1 | TGTGCCAGCAGTGGAACCAGGGAGAATTCACCCCTCCACTTT | CASSGTRENSPLHF
TRBJ2-7 | TRBD1 | few | TRBV3-1 | TGTGCCAGTAGACAGGGGGCAGTCTACGAGCAGTACTTC | CASRQGAVYEQYF
TRBJ2-1 | TRBD2 | . | TRBV6-1 | TGTGCCAGCAGTAAGGGACTAGCGGTTAATGAGCAGTTCTTC | CASSKGLAVNEQFF
TRBJ2-7 | . | . | TRBV2 | TGTGCCAGCCTCAGGGGCCAGATACCCCGGGGCTCCGAGCAGTACTTC | CASLRGQIPRGSEQYF
TRBJ1-1 | . | . | TRBV5-1 | TGTGCCAGCAGTTTATCGACCTCTAACACTGAAGCTTTCTTT | CASSLSTSNTEAFF
TRBJ1-2 | . | . | TRBV7-9 | TGTGCCAGCAGCCCGAGGGGTGCGGGTGGCTACACCTTC | CASSPRGAGGYTF
TRBJ2-6 | . | few | TRBV12-3/TRBV12-4 | TGTGCCAGCAGTTTTCATCCAGGGTCTGGGGCCAACGTCCTGACTTTC | CASSFHPGSGANVLTF